This TCR beta chain was recorded in a study of beta chain features in type 1 diabetes. Expressed TCRB transcripts were sequenced, since all the RNA that had been isolated was reverse transcribed. Sequenced by immunoSEQ multiplex PCR; TCRdb stores in-frame clones only, minus some. The top ten clones hold 0.017% of a sample with about 360,000 clones, around 12% of them seen once. This clone appeared a few times. With 0 bases removed from V and 4 bases from J, the gap between germline ends came to 10 bases. The germline CDR1 and CDR2 sequences are SGDLS and YYNGEE. The CDR3 has 14 amino acids. Sequences were obtained from naive CD4+ T cells from blood. This receptor was identified in a man between 18 and 29 years old in good health. This rearrangement joins TRBV9 to TRBJ1-2, with D possibly being TRBD1 (6 bases). CDR3 region: CASSVATGSYGYTF. CDR3 DNA: TGTGCCAGCAGCGTAGCTACAGGGAGCTATGGCTACACCTTC.